The 13 T cell receptor beta chains below all came from one sample that was sequenced in a study of T cells after yellow fever vaccination. TCRdb analysed the 5' RACE reads with MiXCR anew, one entry per CDR3 protein. The data show about 340,000 distinct CDR3 sequences, with approximately 4.2% seen just once and more than 20% held by the top ten. This material consisted of PBMCs, taken 5 days after the yellow fever booster vaccination. All receptors come from a man aged 18 to 29 who received the YFV17D yellow fever vaccine.

The chain carries TRBV20-1 and TRBJ2-3; 8 bases agree with TRBD2. Germline V gene lookup returns CDR1 DFQATT and CDR2 SNEGSKA (reference sequence). Trimming took 7 bases from V and 4 from J; bases not matched to a gene: 7. The CDR3 runs to 13 residues. CDR3 amino acids: CSVLGLDADTQYF. CDR3 nucleotide sequence: TGCAGTGTCCTGGGACTAGATGCAGATACGCAGTATTTT.

The sample holds a few counts of this clonotype. The V and J genes are TRBV12-3 or TRBV12-4 and TRBJ1-1; no definite D call. The CDR3 runs to 13 residues. V was cut by 4 bases and J by 5 bases, with 11 bases left in between. The CDR3 coding sequence is TGTGCCAGCAGTTCTGCGGAGGGAACTGAAGCTTTCTTT. Translating gives CASSSAEGTEAFF.

This clonotype was seen repeatedly, ten times or more. The chain couples TRBV12-3 or TRBV12-4 to TRBJ1-5; the match to TRBD1 covers 8 bases. V was pared by 6 bases and J by 6 bases, with 7 bases of the junction left unmatched. This CDR3 has 14 amino acids. The CDR3, as DNA: TGTGCCAGCAGGGGAACAGGGGGTGGTCAGCCCCAGCATTTT. The encoded protein is CASRGTGGGQPQHF.

This clonotype has only a few counts. The gene calls are TRBV20-1 and TRBJ1-2, with D maybe TRBD1 (5 bases). V was shortened by 6 bases and J by 8 bases, with 16 bases between the two germline ends. The CDR3 extends over 12 amino acids. Per the germline V gene, CDR1 is DFQATT and CDR2 is SNEGSKA (reference sequence). CDR3 nucleotides: TGCAGTGCGTGGACACGAGGAGGGGGCTACACCTTC. Protein: CSAWTRGGGYTF.

This clonotype occurred a few times. The V gene is TRBV12-3 or TRBV12-4, the J gene TRBJ1-6; 7 bases are a match to TRBD1. The V segment lost 5 bases and the J segment 2 bases; nucleotides outside the gene matches: 6. The CDR3 contains 16 residues. Here the CDR3 DNA reads TGTGCCAGCAGTAAGGGGGCTGGAACCTATAATTCACCCCTCCACTTT. Translation: CASSKGAGTYNSPLHF.

The CDR3, as DNA: TGTGCCAGCAGTACAACTAGCGCCAGATACGAGCAGTACGTC. It specifies CASSTTSARYEQYV. The V gene is TRBV6-2 or TRBV6-3, the J gene TRBJ2-7; 7 nucleotides agree with TRBD2. The V gene's germline CDR1 is MNHEY and CDR2 SVGEGT. There are 14 residues in the CDR3. V was clipped by 5 bases and J by 4 bases; unmatched bases: 8.

V and J are TRBV27 and TRBJ2-1; D uncertain. V gave up 2 bases and J gave up 1 base, with 21 bases separating them. The CDR3 consists of 19 residues. CDR1 MNHEY and CDR2 SMNVEV come from the germline V gene (reference sequence). DNA of the CDR3: TGTGCCAGCAGTTTAAGGTTAAGAACTGTAGGGAAGTCCTACAATGAGCAGTTCTTC. Translating gives CASSLRLRTVGKSYNEQFF.

This clonotype was counted many times. At one end the junction does not follow the germline gene, possibly because of a read error. This chain links TRBV10-3 with TRBJ2-3; D is ambiguous. The CDR3 is 13 residues long. Germline V gene data show CDR1 as ENHRY and CDR2 as SYGVKD. CDR3 region: CAISERPTDMQYF. In DNA form, the CDR3 reads TGTGCCATCAGTGAGAGGCCCACAGATATGCAGTATTTT.

This clonotype has only a few counts. This chain connects TRBV20-1 to TRBJ2-2; 7 bases line up with TRBD1. The V gene's germline CDR1 is DFQATT and CDR2 SNEGSKA (reference sequence). The CDR3 runs 14 residues. J lost 8 bases, V lost 1 base, and 7 bases had no gene match. CDR3 in DNA: TGCAGTGCTAGAGGAGACAGGGTACGAGGGGAGCTGTTTTTT. Amino acid sequence: CSARGDRVRGELFF.

This clonotype showed up just a few times. This sequence joins TRBV19 and TRBJ1-5; D remains unclear. Germline CDR1 LNHDA, CDR2 SQIVND (reference sequence). The V end was cut by 5 bases, the J end by 4 bases, with 21 bases between. The CDR3 consists of 17 residues. DNA of the CDR3: TGTGCCAGTAGTTATGGCGCAGGAGCAGGATCAAATCAGCCCCAGCATTTT. It yields the protein CASSYGAGAGSNQPQHF.

This clonotype showed up just a few times. V is TRBV20-1 and J is TRBJ2-3; 11 nucleotides align to TRBD2. This CDR3 is built from 14 residues. J lost 6 bases, V lost 5 bases, and 7 bases had no gene match. CDR1 and CDR2 from the germline V gene are DFQATT and SNEGSKA (reference sequence). CDR3 nucleotide sequence: TGCAGTGCTCGTAGCGGGGGGGCTCGGGATACGCAGTATTTT. It encodes CSARSGGARDTQYF.

The V and J genes are TRBV20-1 and TRBJ2-7; D possibly matches TRBD1 or TRBD2 (7 bases each). Trimming pared 6 bases from V and 3 bases from J, leaving 15 bases between. This CDR3 is built from 13 residues. Looked up from germline, CDR1 is DFQATT and CDR2 is SNEGSKA (reference sequence). CDR3 in amino acids: CSARQGGFYEQYV. The CDR3, as DNA: TGCAGTGCCAGGCAGGGGGGGTTCTACGAGCAGTACGTC.

The chain has TRBV7-9 and TRBJ2-1; a weak D match, TRBD2 (7 bases). CDR1 is SEHNR and CDR2 is FQNEAQ in the germline V gene (reference sequence). The CDR3 has 17 amino acids. The V and J ends lost 5 bases and 0 bases respectively, with 17 bases between them. CDR3 DNA sequence: TGTGCCAGCAGCCCCAACCGGGGGGACATCTCCTACAATGAGCAGTTCTTC. Translating it yields CASSPNRGDISYNEQFF.